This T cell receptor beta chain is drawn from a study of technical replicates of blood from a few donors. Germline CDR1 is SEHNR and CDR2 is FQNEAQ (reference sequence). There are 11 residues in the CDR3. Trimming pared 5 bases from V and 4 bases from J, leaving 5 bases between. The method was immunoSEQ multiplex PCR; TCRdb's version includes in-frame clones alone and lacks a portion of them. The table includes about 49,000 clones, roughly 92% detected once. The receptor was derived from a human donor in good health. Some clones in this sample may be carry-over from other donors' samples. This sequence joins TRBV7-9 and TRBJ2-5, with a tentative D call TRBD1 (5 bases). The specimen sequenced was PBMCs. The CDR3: CASSGAETQYF. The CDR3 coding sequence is TGTGCCAGCAGCGGGGCAGAGACCCAGTACTTC. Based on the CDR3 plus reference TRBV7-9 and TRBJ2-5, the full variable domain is DTGVSQNPRHKITKRGQNVTFRCDPISEHNRLYWYRQTLGQGPEFLTYFQNEAQLEKSRLLSDRFSAERPKGSFSTLEIQRTEQGDSAMYLCASSGAETQYFGPGTRLLVL.